Listed here are 24 T cell receptor beta chains from one sample, sequenced in a study of CXCR3-negative and CXCR3-positive naive CD8 T cells. Whole-study results and caveats: Naive cells with CXCR3 showed TRB CDR3s that were more hydrophobic than those in CXCR3-negative naive cells.

These receptors' targets are unknown. The study made its TRB cDNA libraries by 5' RACE, adding UMI labels. Following a re-call of the 5' RACE reads, TCRdb has one entry per CDR3 protein and lacks DNA. In all, the sample yields under 7,500 distinct CDR3 sequences. The material sequenced was naive CXCR3+ CD8+ T cells from blood. Subset denoted: CD45RO-CCR7+CD27+CD95- naive CD8+ T cells expressing CXCR3 (TNR3+). The receptors shown here come from a human donor in good health. Some clones in this sample may be carry-over from other donors' samples.

Frequency places this clonotype as medium-sized (0.01 to 0.1%). This chain connects TRBV20-1 to TRBJ2-7; checking the TCRdb D call of TRBD1 is not possible without DNA. The germline V gene has CDR1 DFQATT and CDR2 SNEGSKA (reference sequence). The CDR3 has 14 residues. The CDR3 protein is CSAPTRQGAYEQYF.

This chain uses TRBV7-9 with TRBJ1-3. The CDR3 has 13 amino acids. Germline CDR1 and CDR2: SEHNR and FQNEAQ (reference sequence). CDR3 protein: CAVTGGNVNTIYF.

The chain carries TRBV6-5 and TRBJ1-2; TCRdb selects TRBD1, and the lack of DNA leaves this call unchecked. Germline V gives CDR1 MNHEY, CDR2 SVGAGI. This CDR3 has 15 residues. The CDR3: CASTDRVAANYGYTF.

This chain joins TRBV14 and TRBJ2-7; the D call from TCRdb, TRBD1, cannot be confirmed without DNA. The CDR3 covers 17 residues. Germline V gene data show CDR1 as SGHDN and CDR2 as FVKESK. The CDR3 sequence: CASSQERRGRISYEQYF.

According to its frequency, this clonotype is medium-sized. V and J are TRBV29-1 and TRBJ2-6; TCRdb selects TRBD1, and the lack of DNA leaves this call unchecked. CDR3 length: 16 residues. From germline, CDR1 is SQVTM and CDR2 ANQGSEA. CDR3 in amino acids: CSVEARGGGGANVLTF.

This clonotype ranks as medium-sized in terms of frequency. The V call is TRBV20-1, the J call TRBJ1-2; TCRdb picks TRBD1, but there is no DNA to check that call. The CDR3 sequence is 17 residues long. Germline CDR1 DFQATT, CDR2 SNEGSKA (reference sequence). The CDR3 loop reads CSARDLFFGDSSYGYTF.

The J gene is TRBJ2-7, the V gene TRBV5-1; TCRdb proposes TRBD1, but this gene call is untestable without DNA. Germline V gene data show CDR1 as SGHRS and CDR2 as YFSETQ. The CDR3 has 14 residues. The CDR3 sequence: CASSNRDRPYEQYF.

This clonotype is deemed medium-sized by its frequency. This rearrangement joins TRBV29-1 to TRBJ2-4; TCRdb lists TRBD2, though no DNA is available to test this call. CDR3 size: 12 residues. Germline assignment: CDR1 SQVTM and CDR2 ANQGSEA. The CDR3 is CSVLGGGNIQYF.

Considering frequency, this clonotype is medium-sized (0.01 to 0.1%). The CDR3: CASSQDKTAWEQYF. This chain joins TRBV3-1 and TRBJ2-7; TCRdb designates TRBD1, a call that cannot be tested without DNA. Germline values: CDR1 LGHDT, CDR2 YNNKEL (reference sequence). The CDR3 is 14 amino acids.

The V gene is TRBV11-3, the J gene TRBJ2-1. CDR3 length: 11 amino acids. CDR1 and CDR2 (germline): SGHNT, YENEEA. This chain's CDR3 is CASGLGDEQFF.

V and J are TRBV29-1 and TRBJ1-1; TCRdb indicates TRBD1, and absent DNA this call remains unverified. The germline V gene has CDR1 SQVTM and CDR2 ANQGSEA. The CDR3 extends over 19 amino acids. The CDR3 spells CSVEAPGGRRETLNTEAFF.

The rearrangement uses TRBV12-3 or TRBV12-4 and TRBJ2-2; TCRdb lists TRBD1, though no DNA is available to test this call. The CDR3 sequence is 15 residues long. CDR3 loop: CASSLGTGPAGELFF.

CDR3 in amino acids: CSVGAGESYEQYF. This chain links TRBV29-1 with TRBJ2-7; TCRdb reports TRBD1, a call that lacks DNA to check it against. The germline V gene encodes CDR1 SQVTM and CDR2 ANQGSEA. The CDR3 extends over 13 amino acids.

This clonotype ranks as medium-sized in terms of frequency. The chain combines TRBV7-2 with TRBJ1-2. The germline V gene encodes CDR1 SGHTA and CDR2 FQGNSA. The CDR3 is made up of 13 amino acids. The CDR3 reads CASSFGGDYGYTF.

This clonotype is called medium-sized based on its frequency. The genes are TRBV29-1 and TRBJ2-3. The CDR3 totals 12 residues. Looked up from germline, CDR1 is SQVTM and CDR2 is ANQGSEA. This CDR3 reads CSVKESTDTQYF.

The chain carries TRBV6-5 and TRBJ2-7; the D gene TCRdb calls, TRBD1, cannot be checked with no DNA. This CDR3 has 12 residues. Germline-derived CDR1 and CDR2 are MNHEY and SVGAGI. CDR3 amino acids: CASGGTGGEQYF.

This clonotype ranks as medium-sized (0.01 to 0.1%) in terms of frequency. The J gene is TRBJ2-7, the V gene TRBV29-1; the D call from TCRdb, TRBD2, cannot be confirmed without DNA. The CDR3 loop spans 13 amino acids. Germline V lookup: CDR1 SQVTM, CDR2 ANQGSEA. The CDR3 spells CSVVEALSYEQYF.

The chain has TRBV11-1 and TRBJ1-1; TCRdb indicates TRBD1, and absent DNA this call remains unverified. Germline CDR1 SGHAT, CDR2 FQDESV (reference sequence). The CDR3 totals 15 residues. The CDR3 is CASSPQGGADTEAFF.

This chain links TRBV29-1 with TRBJ2-5; TCRdb names TRBD1, which stays unverified in the absence of DNA. The CDR3 extends over 14 amino acids. The germline CDR1 and CDR2 sequences are SQVTM and ANQGSEA. CDR3: CSVRDRGLQETQYF.

This chain connects TRBV27 to TRBJ2-7; lacking DNA, the TRBD1 call made by TCRdb goes unchecked. CDR1 and CDR2 (germline): MNHEY, SMNVEV (reference sequence). The CDR3 runs 12 residues. CDR3 loop: CASSLMGREQYF.

This clonotype is identified as medium-sized from frequency. The rearrangement uses TRBV6-5 and TRBJ2-7; without DNA, the TCRdb call of TRBD2 cannot be checked. The CDR3 is 15 amino acids. Germline CDR1 reads MNHEY; CDR2 reads SVGAGI. CDR3: CASSYYLGPRGEQYF.

The chain recombines TRBV4-3 with TRBJ1-1. This CDR3 comprises 12 residues. Germline loops: CDR1 LGHNA, CDR2 YSLEER. CDR3 amino acids: CASSLPNTEAFF.

The V and J genes are TRBV20-1 and TRBJ1-1; no DNA is available, so the TRBD1 call from TCRdb remains unchecked. The germline V gene encodes CDR1 DFQATT and CDR2 SNEGSKA (reference sequence). The CDR3 covers 12 residues. The chain's CDR3 is CSARDLGAGAFF.

The chain recombines TRBV6-6 with TRBJ1-1. Germline-derived CDR1 and CDR2 are MNHNY and SVGAGI (reference sequence). The CDR3 covers 15 residues. The CDR3 protein is CASKTAGGGETEAFF.